At least ten counts were recorded for the clone carrying this T cell receptor beta chain. The antigen remains undetermined. CDR1 is SGHVS, CDR2 FNYEAQ, per germline. Trimming removed 5 bases from V and 0 bases from J, with 10 bases in between. This CDR3 has 14 residues. The sample originates from a study of T cells in Graves' hyperthyroidism and ophthalmopathy. The wider study: Peripheral blood samples were taken at initial diagnosis, prior to any treatment. The study, taken as a whole, reports: Ophthalmopathy was separated from stable hyperthyroidism by a 13 V-J model.

The TCR beta CDR3 regions underwent amplification using RNA transcripts as the source. The TCR CDR3 first-round RT-PCR relied on the HTBI primer set. Using its own MiXCR run on the multiplex PCR reads, TCRdb lists one record per CDR3 protein. This sample has around 200,000 distinct CDR3 sequences; more than 15% occur once, and the top ten carry under 35%. Newly diagnosed hyperthyroidism patients aged 18 to 65 years had disease lasting under 2 months. Source material: blood. V gene TRBV7-6 combines with J gene TRBJ2-5; the D gene is possibly TRBD1 (6 bases). The clonotype comes from a woman between 45 and 60 years old with Graves' hyperthyroidism. The CDR3 region is CASSQGQHQETQYF. CDR3 DNA: TGTGCCAGCAGCCAAGGACAGCACCAAGAGACCCAGTACTTC.